A single sample is the source of the 20 T cell receptor beta chains below, sequenced in a study of graft-versus-host responses after intestinal transplantation. Using immunoSEQ multiplex PCR, the repertoire was profiled, and TCRdb retains in-frame clones only, with some absent. The sample consists of 60,000 to 65,000 clones, under 90% of them appearing once. Intraepithelial and lamina propria lymphocytes were freed from processed graft tissue. The sequencing used ileum tissue, collected 350 to 400 days after transplant. These receptors all stem from a human patient who received an intestinal transplant, so some T cells may come from the graft donor.

This chain uses TRBV6-1 with TRBJ1-5; D remains unclear. V lost 3 bases and J 3 bases, leaving 12 bases between the germline ends. The CDR3 loop spans 15 amino acids. Germline CDR1 and CDR2: MNHNS and SASEGT. This chain's CDR3 is CASSDGRILNQPQHF. The DNA of the CDR3 is TGTGCCAGCAGTGACGGCAGGATCCTCAATCAGCCCCAGCATTTT.

This clone was counted once. V is TRBV27 and J is TRBJ2-5; possibly TRBD1 or TRBD2 for D (6 bases each). The end of the DNA is better explained by TRBJ2-7, so the J call may be wrong. This CDR3 region has 13 residues. Germline V gene lookup returns CDR1 MNHEY and CDR2 SMNVEV (reference sequence). The CDR3 region is CASSLRGAYEQYF. Written as DNA, the CDR3 is TGTGCCAGCAGTTTGAGGGGGGCCTACGAGCAGTACTTC.

This clone was counted a single time. V gene TRBV13 combines with J gene TRBJ2-7; 13 positions agree with TRBD2. Germline V gene sequence: CDR1 PRHDT, CDR2 FYEKMQ (reference sequence). The V gene end was trimmed by 5 bases and the J gene end by 3 bases; junction bases not matched to a gene: 4. The CDR3 spans 15 residues. The CDR3 region is CASSAGLAGDYEQYF. The CDR3 coding sequence is TGTGCCAGCAGCGCCGGACTAGCGGGAGACTACGAGCAGTACTTC.

In its sample, this clone was seen once. The rearrangement links TRBV6-1 to TRBJ2-2; D is perhaps TRBD1 or TRBD2 (7 bases each). The CDR3 extends over 15 amino acids. The ends were cut back, 6 bases at V and 5 bases at J, with 16 bases in the middle. Germline-derived CDR1 and CDR2 are MNHNS and SASEGT. CDR3 coding DNA: TGTGCCAGCAGGGACCGACAGGGAGGGACCGGGGAGCTGTTTTTT. Encoded protein: CASRDRQGGTGELFF.

The chain links TRBV2 to TRBJ2-1, with 11 bases lining up with TRBD2. Germline V gene lookup returns CDR1 SNHLY and CDR2 FYNNEI. The CDR3 totals 15 residues. Trimming removed 0 bases from V and 7 bases from J; junction bases left unmatched: 2. The CDR3: CASSEALAGGNEQFF. For the CDR3, the DNA is TGTGCCAGCAGTGAAGCTTTAGCGGGGGGGAATGAGCAGTTCTTC.

V is TRBV27 and J is TRBJ1-2, with 10 bases matching TRBD1. The CDR3 extends over 15 amino acids. Germline values: CDR1 MNHEY, CDR2 SMNVEV (reference sequence). The ends lost 4 bases at V and 4 bases at J; junction bases unmatched: 6. The CDR3 loop is CASSSPTGGVYGYTF. As DNA, the CDR3 is TGTGCCAGCAGTTCCCCGACAGGGGGCGTCTATGGCTACACCTTC.

The chain combines TRBV6-5 with TRBJ2-1; D gene ambiguous. The V end was cut by 7 bases, the J end by 5 bases, with 9 bases between. From germline, CDR1 is MNHEY and CDR2 SVGAGI. This CDR3 spans 12 amino acids. CDR3 sequence: CASNDLNNEQFF. In nucleotides, the CDR3 is TGTGCCAGCAACGACCTCAACAATGAGCAGTTCTTC.

This chain uses TRBV7-2 with TRBJ2-5; D may correspond to TRBD1 or TRBD2 (6 bases each). Germline CDR1 and CDR2: SGHTA and FQGNSA. The CDR3 runs 16 residues. Deletions cut 2 bases from V and 5 bases from J, with 18 bases between. The CDR3 region is CASSLIGGLLGETQYF. The CDR3 DNA is TGTGCCAGCAGCTTAATAGGGGGACTCCTCGGGGAGACCCAGTACTTC.

V usage is TRBV6-1 and J usage is TRBJ1-5; no firm D call. The CDR3 is 11 residues long. V was trimmed by 3 bases and J by 6 bases, leaving 3 bases between them. From germline, CDR1 is MNHNS and CDR2 SASEGT. CDR3 sequence: CASSEFQPQHF. CDR3 nucleotides: TGTGCCAGCAGTGAGTTTCAGCCCCAGCATTTT.

The rearrangement links TRBV25-1 to TRBJ2-7; D possibly corresponds to TRBD2 (6 bases). The V and J ends lost 6 bases and 2 bases respectively, with 17 bases between them. The CDR3 loop spans 15 amino acids. Germline V gives CDR1 MGHDK, CDR2 SYGVNS. The CDR3 loop is CASSDWDSAPYEQYF. The CDR3, as DNA: TGTGCCAGCAGCGACTGGGACTCAGCGCCCTACGAGCAGTACTTC.

The chain recombines TRBV28 with TRBJ1-2, with D tentatively TRBD1 (5 bases). Germline-derived CDR1 and CDR2 are MDHEN and SYDVKM. Trimming removed 4 bases from V and 7 bases from J, with 16 bases in between. CDR3 length equals 14 residues. The CDR3 nucleotides read TGTGCCAGCAGTTCGGGGCCTCCTTCGCGTGGCTACACCTTC. Its protein product is CASSSGPPSRGYTF.

J is TRBJ2-1 and V is TRBV7-8; a weak D match, TRBD2 (6 bases). In germline, CDR1 is SGHVS, CDR2 FQNEAQ. This CDR3 has 17 residues. Trimming shortened V by 2 bases and J by 0 bases, and 14 bases separated the two germline ends. This CDR3 is CASSLHLGGSSYNEQFF. As DNA, the CDR3 is TGTGCCAGCAGCTTACATCTGGGGGGTAGCTCCTACAATGAGCAGTTCTTC.

This sequence joins TRBV5-1 and TRBJ1-4; 10 bases fit TRBD1. The J segment lost 8 bases and the V segment lost 6 bases, leaving 7 bases of the junction unmatched. Germline assignment: CDR1 SGHRS and CDR2 YFSETQ. The length of the CDR3 is 14 residues. CDR3 in DNA: TGCGCCAGCACCCCCGGACAGGGGGTCGAAAAACTGTTTTTT. Translating it yields CASTPGQGVEKLFF.

V and J are TRBV5-1 and TRBJ1-4; a weak D match, TRBD1 (5 bases). The CDR3 runs 12 residues. CDR1 and CDR2 (germline): SGHRS, YFSETQ. Trimming pared 5 bases from V and 14 bases from J, leaving 16 bases between. CDR3 sequence (DNA): TGCGCCAGCAGTCTGAATTCCGGGACCCTGTTTTTT. It is translated as CASSLNSGTLFF.

CDR3 loop: CASSYEILGGDYTIYF. Written as DNA, the CDR3 is TGTGCCAGCAGTTATGAAATCTTAGGGGGCGACTACACCATATATTTT. V is TRBV6-5 and J is TRBJ1-3; 7 nucleotides align to TRBD1. With 3 bases clipped from V and 8 bases from J, the junction kept 13 bases outside the gene matches. Germline assignment: CDR1 MNHEY and CDR2 SVGAGI. The CDR3 is 16 amino acids.

The chain combines TRBV9 with TRBJ2-3, with no clear D. Germline V gene data show CDR1 as SGDLS and CDR2 as YYNGEE. This CDR3 has 15 residues. The V end lost 0 bases, the J end lost 2 bases, and 10 bases lay between the germline ends. CDR3 DNA sequence: TGTGCCAGCAGCGTAGTCGGCTCGTACACAGATACGCAGTATTTT. It specifies CASSVVGSYTDTQYF.

CDR3 nucleotides: TGCGCCAGCAGTGATCGGTACGAGCAGTACTTC. It translates to CASSDRYEQYF. This sequence joins TRBV10-2 and TRBJ2-5, with D uncertain. Judging by the DNA end, TRBJ2-7 fits better; the J call may be wrong. The CDR3 runs 11 residues. CDR1 is WSHSY and CDR2 is SAAADI in the germline V gene.

This chain links TRBV6-5 with TRBJ2-2; 9 bases fit TRBD2. The junction had 4 bases not matched to a gene; V was cut back by 2 bases and J by 3 bases. The CDR3 consists of 16 residues. Germline V lookup: CDR1 MNHEY, CDR2 SVGAGI. The CDR3 here is CASSYRSGRHTGELFF. The CDR3 coding sequence is TGTGCCAGCAGTTACCGTAGCGGGAGACACACCGGGGAGCTGTTTTTT.

V gene TRBV6-1 combines with J gene TRBJ2-3, with D possibly being TRBD2 (7 bases). CDR1 and CDR2 from the germline V gene are MNHNS and SASEGT. The CDR3 spans 15 residues. V lost 2 bases and J lost 3, with 12 bases in between. CDR3 protein: CASSETGGTTDTQYF. The CDR3, as DNA: TGTGCCAGCAGTGAAACGGGGGGCACTACAGATACGCAGTATTTT.

V gene TRBV6-6 combines with J gene TRBJ1-5, with unresolved D. The CDR3 has 15 amino acids. CDR1 is MNHNY, CDR2 SVGAGI, per germline (reference sequence). Trimming removed 4 bases at V and 3 bases at J, with 13 bases between. The CDR3 loop is CASSFGSGLNQPQHF. CDR3 nucleotides: TGTGCCAGCAGTTTCGGGTCCGGCCTCAATCAGCCCCAGCATTTT.